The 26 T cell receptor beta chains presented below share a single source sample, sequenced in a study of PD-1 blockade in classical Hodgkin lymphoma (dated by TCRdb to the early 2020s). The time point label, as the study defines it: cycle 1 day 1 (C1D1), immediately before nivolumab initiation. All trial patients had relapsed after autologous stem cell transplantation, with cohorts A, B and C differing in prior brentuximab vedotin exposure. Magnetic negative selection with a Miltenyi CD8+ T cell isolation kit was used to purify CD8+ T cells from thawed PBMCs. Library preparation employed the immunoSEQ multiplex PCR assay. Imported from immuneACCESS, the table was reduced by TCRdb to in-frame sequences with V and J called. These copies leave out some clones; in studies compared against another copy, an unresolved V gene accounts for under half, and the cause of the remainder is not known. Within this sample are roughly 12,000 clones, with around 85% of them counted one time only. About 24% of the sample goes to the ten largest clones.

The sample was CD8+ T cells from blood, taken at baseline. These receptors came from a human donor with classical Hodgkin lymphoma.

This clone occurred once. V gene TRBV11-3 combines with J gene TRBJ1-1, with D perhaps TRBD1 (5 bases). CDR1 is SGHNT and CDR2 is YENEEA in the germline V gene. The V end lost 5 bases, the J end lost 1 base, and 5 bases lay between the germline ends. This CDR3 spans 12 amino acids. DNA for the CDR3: TGTGCCAGCAGCAGGGGGAACACTGAAGCTTTCTTT. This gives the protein CASSRGNTEAFF.

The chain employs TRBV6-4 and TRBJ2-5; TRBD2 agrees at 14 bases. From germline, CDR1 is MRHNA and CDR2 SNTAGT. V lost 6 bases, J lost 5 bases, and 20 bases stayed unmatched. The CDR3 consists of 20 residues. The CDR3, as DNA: TGTGCCAGCAGGATCTTACGACTAGCGGGGGGGACCCCAGGGCGGGAGACCCAGTACTTC. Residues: CASRILRLAGGTPGRETQYF.

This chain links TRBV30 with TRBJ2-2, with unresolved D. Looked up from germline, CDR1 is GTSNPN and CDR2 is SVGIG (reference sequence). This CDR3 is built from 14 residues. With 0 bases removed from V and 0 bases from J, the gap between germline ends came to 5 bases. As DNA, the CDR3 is TGTGCCTGGAGTGTTTCCGCGAACACCGGGGAGCTGTTTTTT. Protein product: CAWSVSANTGELFF.

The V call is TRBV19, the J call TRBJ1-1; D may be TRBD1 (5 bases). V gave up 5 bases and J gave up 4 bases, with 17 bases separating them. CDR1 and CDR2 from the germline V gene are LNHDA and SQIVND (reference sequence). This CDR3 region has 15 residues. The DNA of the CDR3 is TGTGCCAGTAGTCCCCGACGGGGCGAAGGCACTGAAGCTTTCTTT. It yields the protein CASSPRRGEGTEAFF.

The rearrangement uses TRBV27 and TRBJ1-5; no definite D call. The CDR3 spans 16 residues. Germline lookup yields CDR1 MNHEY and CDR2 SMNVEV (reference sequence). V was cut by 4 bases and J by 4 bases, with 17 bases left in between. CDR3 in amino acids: CASSSTFQIGNQPQHF. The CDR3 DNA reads TGTGCCAGCAGTTCTACCTTCCAGATAGGGAATCAGCCCCAGCATTTT.

CDR3 region: CASSPPPGQGAYEQYF. The CDR3 nucleotides read TGTGCCAGCAGCCCTCCTCCGGGACAGGGGGCCTACGAGCAGTACTTC. The chain uses TRBV5-6 and TRBJ2-7, with 11 positions matching TRBD1. After removal of 4 bases from V and 2 bases from J, the junction contained 8 bases not matched to a gene. The length of the CDR3 is 16 residues. Germline CDR1 is SGHDT and CDR2 is YYEEEE.

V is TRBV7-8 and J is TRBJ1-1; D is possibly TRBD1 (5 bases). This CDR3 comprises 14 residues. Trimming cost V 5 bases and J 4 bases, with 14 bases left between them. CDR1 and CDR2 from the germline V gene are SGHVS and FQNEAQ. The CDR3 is CASSPRASSTEAFF. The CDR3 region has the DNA TGTGCCAGCAGCCCCAGGGCGAGTAGCACTGAAGCTTTCTTT.

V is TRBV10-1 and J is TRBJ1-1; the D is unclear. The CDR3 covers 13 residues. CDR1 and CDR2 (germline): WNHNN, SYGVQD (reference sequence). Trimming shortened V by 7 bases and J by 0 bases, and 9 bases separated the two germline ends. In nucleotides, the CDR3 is TGCGCCAGCAAGGGCAAAATGAACACTGAAGCTTTCTTT. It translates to CASKGKMNTEAFF.

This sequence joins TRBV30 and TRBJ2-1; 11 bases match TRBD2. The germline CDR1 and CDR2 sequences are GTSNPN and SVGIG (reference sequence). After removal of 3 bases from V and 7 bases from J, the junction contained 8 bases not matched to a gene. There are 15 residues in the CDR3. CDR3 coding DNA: TGTGCCTGGAGCCCATTAGCGGGGGGGCCGAATGAGCAGTTCTTC. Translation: CAWSPLAGGPNEQFF.

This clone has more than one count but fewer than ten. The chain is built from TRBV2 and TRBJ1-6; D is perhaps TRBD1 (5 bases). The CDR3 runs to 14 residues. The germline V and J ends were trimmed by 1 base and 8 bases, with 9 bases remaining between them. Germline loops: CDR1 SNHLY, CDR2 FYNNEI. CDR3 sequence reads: CASSEDRLHSPLHF. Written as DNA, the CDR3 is TGTGCCAGCAGTGAAGACAGGTTGCATTCACCCCTCCACTTT.

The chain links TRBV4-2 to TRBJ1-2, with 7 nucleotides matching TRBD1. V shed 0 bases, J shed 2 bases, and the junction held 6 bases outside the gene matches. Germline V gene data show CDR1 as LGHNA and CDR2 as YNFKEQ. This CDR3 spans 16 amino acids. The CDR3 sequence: CASSQDTGAPNYGYTF. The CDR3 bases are TGTGCCAGCAGCCAAGATACAGGGGCTCCGAACTATGGCTACACCTTC.

CDR3 sequence reads: CASIRGPGDEQYF. The CDR3 DNA reads TGTGCCAGCATTCGGGGCCCAGGGGACGAGCAGTACTTC. V usage is TRBV5-5 and J usage is TRBJ2-7, with D tentatively TRBD1 (6 bases). Germline CDR1 and CDR2: SGHKS and YYEKEE (reference sequence). The CDR3 spans 13 residues. Trimming removed 6 bases from V and 5 bases from J, with 15 bases in between.

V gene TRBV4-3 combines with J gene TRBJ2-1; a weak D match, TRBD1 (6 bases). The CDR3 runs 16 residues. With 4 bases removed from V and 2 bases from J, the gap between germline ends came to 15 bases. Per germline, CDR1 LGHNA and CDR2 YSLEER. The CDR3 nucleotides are TGCGCCAGCAGCCGATCAGGGGTTCGAACCTACAATGAGCAGTTCTTC. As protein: CASSRSGVRTYNEQFF.

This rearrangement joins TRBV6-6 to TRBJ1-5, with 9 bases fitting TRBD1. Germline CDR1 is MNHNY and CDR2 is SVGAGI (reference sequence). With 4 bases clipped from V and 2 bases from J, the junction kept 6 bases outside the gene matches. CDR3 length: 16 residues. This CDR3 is CASSWGDRVGNQPQHF. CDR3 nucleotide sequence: TGTGCCAGCAGTTGGGGGGACAGGGTAGGCAATCAGCCCCAGCATTTT.

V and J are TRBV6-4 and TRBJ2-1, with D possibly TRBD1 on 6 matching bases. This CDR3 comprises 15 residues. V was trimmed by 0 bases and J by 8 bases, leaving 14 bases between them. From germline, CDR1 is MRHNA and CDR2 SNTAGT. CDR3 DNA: TGTGCCAGCAGTGACTCTCCAGGGGAAAGGGATGAGCAGTTCTTC. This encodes CASSDSPGERDEQFF.

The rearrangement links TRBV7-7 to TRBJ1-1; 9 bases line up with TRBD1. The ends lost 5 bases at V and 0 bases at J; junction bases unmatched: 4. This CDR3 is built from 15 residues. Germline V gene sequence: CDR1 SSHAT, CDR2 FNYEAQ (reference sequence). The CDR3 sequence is CASSPGTGLNTEAFF. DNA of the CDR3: TGTGCCAGCAGCCCCGGGACAGGGTTGAACACTGAAGCTTTCTTT.

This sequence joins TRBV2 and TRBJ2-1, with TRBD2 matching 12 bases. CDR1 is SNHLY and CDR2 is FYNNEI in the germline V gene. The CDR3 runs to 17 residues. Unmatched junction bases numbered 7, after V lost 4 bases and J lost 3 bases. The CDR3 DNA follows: TGTGCCAGCAGTGTTCTAGCGGGGGGGCTCGTCTACAATGAGCAGTTCTTC. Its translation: CASSVLAGGLVYNEQFF.

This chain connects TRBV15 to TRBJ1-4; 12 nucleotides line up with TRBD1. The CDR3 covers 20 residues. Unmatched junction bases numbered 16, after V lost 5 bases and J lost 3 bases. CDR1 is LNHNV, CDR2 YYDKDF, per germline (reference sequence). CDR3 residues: CATSRYTGQGALEANEKLFF. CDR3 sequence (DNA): TGTGCCACCAGCCGATATACGGGACAGGGGGCGCTTGAGGCTAATGAAAAACTGTTTTTT.

Written as DNA, the CDR3 is TGTGCCAGCAGTTTACTCGTAGGGGACTATTTTAATTCACCCCTCCACTTT. This sequence encodes CASSLLVGDYFNSPLHF. V gene TRBV27 combines with J gene TRBJ1-6, with TRBD1 as a possible D gene (5 bases). Trimming left V 2 bases short and J 6 bases short, with 17 bases between. CDR1 MNHEY and CDR2 SMNVEV come from the germline V gene (reference sequence). The CDR3 contains 17 residues.

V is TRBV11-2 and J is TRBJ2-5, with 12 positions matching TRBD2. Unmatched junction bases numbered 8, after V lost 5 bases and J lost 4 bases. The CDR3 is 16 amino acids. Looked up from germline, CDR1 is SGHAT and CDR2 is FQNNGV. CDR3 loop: CASSHRLAGVRETQYF. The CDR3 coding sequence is TGTGCCAGCAGCCATAGACTAGCGGGGGTACGAGAGACCCAGTACTTC.

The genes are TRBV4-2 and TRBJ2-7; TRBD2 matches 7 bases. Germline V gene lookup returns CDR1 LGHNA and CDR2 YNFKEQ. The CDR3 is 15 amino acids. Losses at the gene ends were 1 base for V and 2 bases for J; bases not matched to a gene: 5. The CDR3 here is CASSQGEGLAYEQYF. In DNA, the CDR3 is TGTGCCAGCAGCCAAGGGGAAGGACTAGCCTACGAGCAGTACTTC.

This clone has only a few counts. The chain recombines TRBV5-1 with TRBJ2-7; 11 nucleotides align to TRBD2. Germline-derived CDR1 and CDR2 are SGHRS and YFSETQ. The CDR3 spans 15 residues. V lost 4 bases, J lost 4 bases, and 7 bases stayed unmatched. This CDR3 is CASSLRLAGPYEQYF. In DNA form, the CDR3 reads TGCGCCAGCAGCCTTAGACTAGCGGGGCCGTACGAGCAGTACTTC.

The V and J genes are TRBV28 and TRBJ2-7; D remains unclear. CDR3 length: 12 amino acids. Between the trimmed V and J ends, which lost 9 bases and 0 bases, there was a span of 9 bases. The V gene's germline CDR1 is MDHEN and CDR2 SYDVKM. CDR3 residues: CASRPDSYEQYF. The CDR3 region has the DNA TGTGCCAGTAGACCGGACTCCTACGAGCAGTACTTC.

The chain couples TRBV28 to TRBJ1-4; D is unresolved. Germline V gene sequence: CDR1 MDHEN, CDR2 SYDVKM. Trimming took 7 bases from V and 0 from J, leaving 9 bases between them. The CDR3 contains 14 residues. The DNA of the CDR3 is TGTGCCAGCAACCCCAGCGCAACTAATGAAAAACTGTTTTTT. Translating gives CASNPSATNEKLFF. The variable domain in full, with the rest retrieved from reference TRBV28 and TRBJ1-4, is DVKVTQSSRYLVKRTGEKVFLECVQDMDHENMFWYRQDPGLGLRLIYFSYDVKMKEKGDIPEGYSVSREKKERFSLILESASTNQTSMYLCASNPSATNEKLFFGSGTQLSVL.

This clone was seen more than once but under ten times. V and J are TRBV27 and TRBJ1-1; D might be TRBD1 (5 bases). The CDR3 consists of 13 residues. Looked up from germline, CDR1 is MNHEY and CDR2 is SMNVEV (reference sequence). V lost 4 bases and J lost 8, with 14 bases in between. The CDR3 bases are TGTGCCAGCAGTTATTGGGGGGAGGCGGAAGCTTTCTTT. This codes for CASSYWGEAEAFF.

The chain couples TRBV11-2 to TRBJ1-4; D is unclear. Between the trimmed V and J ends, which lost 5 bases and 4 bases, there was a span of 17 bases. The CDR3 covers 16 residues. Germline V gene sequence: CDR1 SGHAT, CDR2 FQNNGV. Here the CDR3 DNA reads TGTGCCAGCAGCCTACTCTCCGGACGGGATAATGAAAAACTGTTTTTT. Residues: CASSLLSGRDNEKLFF.